Below, one TCR beta chain is given with its context. Macro-dissection enriched premalignant or tumor cells before nucleic acid extraction. This specimen comes from a study of immune evolution from preneoplasia to lung adenocarcinoma. Repertoires were generated with immunoSEQ multiplex PCR, while TCRdb's copy carries only in-frame clones and drops some. The top ten clones hold roughly 1.6% of a sample with some 11,000 clones, less than 85% of them seen once. After removal of 0 bases from V and 3 bases from J, the junction contained 6 bases not matched to a gene. Germline V lookup: CDR1 SGDLS, CDR2 YYNGEE. The CDR3 runs 16 residues.

V gene TRBV9 combines with J gene TRBJ2-5, with TRBD1 matching over 9 bases. The specimen sequenced was FFPE minimally invasive lung adenocarcinoma tissue. This clonotype was obtained from a person between 65 and 80 years old with lung adenocarcinoma. The CDR3 sequence: CASSVGGTGSKETQYF. The CDR3 DNA follows: TGTGCCAGCAGCGTAGGGGGGACAGGGTCGAAAGAGACCCAGTACTTC. Drawing the rest from reference TRBV9 and TRBJ2-5, the complete variable domain is DSGVTQTPKHLITATGQRVTLRCSPRSGDLSVYWYQQSLDQGLQFLIQYYNGEERAKGNILERFSAQQFPDLHSELNLSSLELGDSALYFCASSVGGTGSKETQYFGPGTRLLVL.